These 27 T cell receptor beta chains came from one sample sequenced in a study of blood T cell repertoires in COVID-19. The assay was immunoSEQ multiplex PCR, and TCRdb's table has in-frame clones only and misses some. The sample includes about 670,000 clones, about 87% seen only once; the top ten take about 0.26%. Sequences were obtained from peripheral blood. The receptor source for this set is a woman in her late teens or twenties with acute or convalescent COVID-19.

As DNA, the CDR3 is TGTGCCAGCAGCTTAGAAACAGGGGGCAGTTTGGGTAACTATGGCTACACCTTC. This translates into CASSLETGGSLGNYGYTF. The chain employs TRBV7-8 and TRBJ1-2; 9 positions agree with TRBD1. Trimming cost V 1 base and J 1 base; bases outside gene matches: 10. The CDR3 runs to 18 residues. Germline values: CDR1 SGHVS, CDR2 FQNEAQ.

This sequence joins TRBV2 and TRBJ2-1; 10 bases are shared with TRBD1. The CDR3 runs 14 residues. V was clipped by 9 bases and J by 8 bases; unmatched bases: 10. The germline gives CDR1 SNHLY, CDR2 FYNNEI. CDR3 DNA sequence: TGTGCCAGTGACCGAGGGACAGGGGTGGATGAGCAGTTCTTC. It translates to CASDRGTGVDEQFF. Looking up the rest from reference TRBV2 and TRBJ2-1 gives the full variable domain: EPEVTQTPSHQVTQMGQEVILRCVPISNHLYFYWYRQILGQKVEFLVSFYNNEISEKSEIFDDQFSVERPDGSNFTLKIRSTKLEDSAMYFCASDRGTGVDEQFFGPGTRLTVL.

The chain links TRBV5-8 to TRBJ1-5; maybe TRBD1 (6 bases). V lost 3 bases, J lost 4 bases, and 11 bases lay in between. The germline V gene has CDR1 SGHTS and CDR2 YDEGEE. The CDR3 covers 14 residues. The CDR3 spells CASSSYRENQPQHF. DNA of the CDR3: TGTGCCAGCAGCTCCTACAGGGAGAATCAGCCCCAGCATTTT.

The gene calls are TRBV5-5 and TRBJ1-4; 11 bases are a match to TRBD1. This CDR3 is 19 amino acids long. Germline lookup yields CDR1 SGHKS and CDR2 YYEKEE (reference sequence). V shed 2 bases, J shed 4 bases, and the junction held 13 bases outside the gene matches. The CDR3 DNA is TGTGCCAGCAGCTTTACCGGGACAGGGGGTCTCCTAATTAATGAAAAACTGTTTTTT. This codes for CASSFTGTGGLLINEKLFF.

The CDR3 bases are TGTGCCAGCAGCTCAGACACTGAAGCTTTCTTT. Amino acids: CASSSDTEAFF. The chain combines TRBV7-9 with TRBJ1-1; unclear D gene. Germline CDR1 and CDR2: SEHNR and FQNEAQ (reference sequence). The germline V and J ends were trimmed by 4 bases and 3 bases, with 3 bases remaining between them. This CDR3 is built from 11 residues.

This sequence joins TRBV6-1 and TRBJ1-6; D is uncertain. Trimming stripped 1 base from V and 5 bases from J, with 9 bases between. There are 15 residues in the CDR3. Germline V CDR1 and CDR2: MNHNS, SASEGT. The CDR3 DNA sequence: TGTGCCAGCAGTGAAGGAAGTACTAATAATTCACCCCTCCACTTT. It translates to CASSEGSTNNSPLHF.

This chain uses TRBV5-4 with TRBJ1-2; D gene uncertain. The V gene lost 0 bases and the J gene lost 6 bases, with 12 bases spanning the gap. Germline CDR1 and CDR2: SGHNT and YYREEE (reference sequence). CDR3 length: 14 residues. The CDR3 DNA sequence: TGTGCCAGCAGCTTGGCCGGGGTGTTACATGGCTACACCTTC. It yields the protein CASSLAGVLHGYTF. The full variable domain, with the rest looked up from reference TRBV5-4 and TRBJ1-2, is ETGVTQSPTHLIKTRGQQVTLRCSSQSGHNTVSWYQQALGQGPQFIFQYYREEENGRGNFPPRFSGLQFPNYSSELNVNALELDDSALYLCASSLAGVLHGYTFGSGTRLTVV.

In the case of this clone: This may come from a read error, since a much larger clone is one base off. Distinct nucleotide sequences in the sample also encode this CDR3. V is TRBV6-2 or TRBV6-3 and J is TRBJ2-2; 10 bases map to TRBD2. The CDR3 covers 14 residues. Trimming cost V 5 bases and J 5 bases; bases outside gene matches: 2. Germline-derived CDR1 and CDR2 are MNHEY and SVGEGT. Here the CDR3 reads CASSSGGATGELFF. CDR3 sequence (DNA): TGTGCCAGCAGTAGCGGGGGGGCTACCGGGGAGCTGTTTTTT.

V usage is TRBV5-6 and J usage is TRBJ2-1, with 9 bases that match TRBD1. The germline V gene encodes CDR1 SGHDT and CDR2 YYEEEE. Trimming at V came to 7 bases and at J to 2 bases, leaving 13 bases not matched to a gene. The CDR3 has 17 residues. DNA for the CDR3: TGTGCCAGCCTGTCGATCCTGTACAGGGGGCCCTACAATGAGCAGTTCTTC. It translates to CASLSILYRGPYNEQFF.

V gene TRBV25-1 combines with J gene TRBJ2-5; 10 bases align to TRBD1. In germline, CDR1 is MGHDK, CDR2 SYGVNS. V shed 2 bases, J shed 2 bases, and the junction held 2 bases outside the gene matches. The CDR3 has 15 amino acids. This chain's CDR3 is CASSEGDRGQETQYF. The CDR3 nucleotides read TGTGCCAGCAGTGAAGGGGACAGGGGTCAAGAGACCCAGTACTTC.

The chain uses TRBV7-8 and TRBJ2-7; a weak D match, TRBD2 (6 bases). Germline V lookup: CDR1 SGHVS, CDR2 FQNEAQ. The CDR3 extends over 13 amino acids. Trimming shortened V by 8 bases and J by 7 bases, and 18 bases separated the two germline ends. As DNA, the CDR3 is TGTGCCAGCGGGGACTGGCCTCTAAGGGAGCAGTACTTC. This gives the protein CASGDWPLREQYF.

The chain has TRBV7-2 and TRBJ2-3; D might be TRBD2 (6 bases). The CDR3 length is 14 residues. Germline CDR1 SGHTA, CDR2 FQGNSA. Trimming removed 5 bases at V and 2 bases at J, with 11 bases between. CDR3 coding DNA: TGTGCCAGCAGCACCTGGGACTTCACAGATACGCAGTATTTT. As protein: CASSTWDFTDTQYF.

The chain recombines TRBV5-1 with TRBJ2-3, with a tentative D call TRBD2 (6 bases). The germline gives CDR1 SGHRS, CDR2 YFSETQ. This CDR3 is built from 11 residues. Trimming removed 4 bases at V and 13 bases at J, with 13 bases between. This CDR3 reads CASSTGLAKYF. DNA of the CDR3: TGCGCCAGCAGCACGGGACTCGCAAAGTATTTT.

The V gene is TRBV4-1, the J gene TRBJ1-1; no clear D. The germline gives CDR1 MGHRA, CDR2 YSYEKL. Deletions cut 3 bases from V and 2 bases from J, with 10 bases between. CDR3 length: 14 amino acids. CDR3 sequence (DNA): TGCGCCAGCAGCCACTTAGTGGTAAACACTGAAGCTTTCTTT. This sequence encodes CASSHLVVNTEAFF.

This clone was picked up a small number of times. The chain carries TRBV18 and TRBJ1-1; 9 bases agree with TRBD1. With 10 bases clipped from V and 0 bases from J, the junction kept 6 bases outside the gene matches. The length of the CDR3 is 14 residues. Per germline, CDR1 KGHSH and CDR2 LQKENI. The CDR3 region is CATHRGLMNTEAFF. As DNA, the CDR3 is TGTGCCACTCACAGGGGGCTAATGAACACTGAAGCTTTCTTT.

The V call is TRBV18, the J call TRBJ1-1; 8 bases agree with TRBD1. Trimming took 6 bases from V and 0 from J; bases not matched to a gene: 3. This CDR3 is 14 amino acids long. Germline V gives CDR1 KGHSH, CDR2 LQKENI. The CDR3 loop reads CASSRDRMNTEAFF. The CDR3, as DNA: TGTGCCAGCTCCCGGGACAGGATGAACACTGAAGCTTTCTTT.

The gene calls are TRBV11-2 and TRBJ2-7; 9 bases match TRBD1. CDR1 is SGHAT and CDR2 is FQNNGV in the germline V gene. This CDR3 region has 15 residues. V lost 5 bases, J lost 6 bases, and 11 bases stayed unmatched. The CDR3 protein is CASSEGGQGTGEQYF. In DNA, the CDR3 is TGTGCCAGCAGCGAAGGGGGACAGGGTACTGGCGAGCAGTACTTC.

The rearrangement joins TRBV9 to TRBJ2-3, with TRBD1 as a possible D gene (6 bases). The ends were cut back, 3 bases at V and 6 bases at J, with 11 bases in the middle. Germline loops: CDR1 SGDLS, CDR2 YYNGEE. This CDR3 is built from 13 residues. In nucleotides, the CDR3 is TGTGCCAGCAGCGGCAGGGGTGAGGATACGCAGTATTTT. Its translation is CASSGRGEDTQYF.

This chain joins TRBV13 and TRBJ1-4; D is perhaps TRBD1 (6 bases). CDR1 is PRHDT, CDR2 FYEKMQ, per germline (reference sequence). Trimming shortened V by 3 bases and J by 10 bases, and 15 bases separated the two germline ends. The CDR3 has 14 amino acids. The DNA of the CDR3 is TGTGCCAGCAGCTTTGGGGGGGCGGGTAGAAAACTGTTTTTT. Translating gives CASSFGGAGRKLFF.

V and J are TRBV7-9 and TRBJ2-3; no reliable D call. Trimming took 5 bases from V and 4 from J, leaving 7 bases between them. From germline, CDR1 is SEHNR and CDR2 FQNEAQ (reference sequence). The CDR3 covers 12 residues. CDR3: CASSPSSDTQYF. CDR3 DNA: TGTGCCAGCAGCCCGAGCTCAGATACGCAGTATTTT.

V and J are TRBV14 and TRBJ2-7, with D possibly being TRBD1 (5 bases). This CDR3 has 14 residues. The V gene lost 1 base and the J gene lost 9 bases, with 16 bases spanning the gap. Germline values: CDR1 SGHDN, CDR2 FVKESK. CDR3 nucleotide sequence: TGTGCCAGCAGCCAAGGGGCAGGGCTCTGGGGGCAGTACTTC. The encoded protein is CASSQGAGLWGQYF.

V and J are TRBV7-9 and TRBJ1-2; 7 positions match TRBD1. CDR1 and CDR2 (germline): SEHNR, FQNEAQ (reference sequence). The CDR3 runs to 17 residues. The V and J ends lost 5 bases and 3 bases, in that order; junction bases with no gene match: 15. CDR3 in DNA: TGTGCCAGCAGCCTTGGGACAGAGAACAAAGCCTACTATGGCTACACCTTC. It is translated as CASSLGTENKAYYGYTF.

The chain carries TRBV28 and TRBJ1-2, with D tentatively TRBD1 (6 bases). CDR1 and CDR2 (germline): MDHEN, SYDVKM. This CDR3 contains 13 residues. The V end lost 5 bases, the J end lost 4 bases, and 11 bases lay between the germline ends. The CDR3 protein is CASSTRTVYGYTF. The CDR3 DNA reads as TGTGCCAGCAGTACCAGGACAGTCTATGGCTACACCTTC.

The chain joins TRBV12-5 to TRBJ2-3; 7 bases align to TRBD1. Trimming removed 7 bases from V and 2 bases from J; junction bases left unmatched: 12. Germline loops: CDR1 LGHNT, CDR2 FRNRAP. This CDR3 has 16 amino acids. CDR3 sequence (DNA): TGTGCTAGTGCCCCGACCCCGGGACAGACCACAGATACGCAGTATTTT. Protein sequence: CASAPTPGQTTDTQYF. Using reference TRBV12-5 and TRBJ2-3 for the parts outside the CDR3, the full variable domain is DARVTQTPRHKVTEMGQEVTMRCQPILGHNTVFWYRQTMMQGLELLAYFRNRAPLDDSGMPKDRFSAEMPDATLATLKIQPSEPRDSAVYFCASAPTPGQTTDTQYFGPGTRLTVL.

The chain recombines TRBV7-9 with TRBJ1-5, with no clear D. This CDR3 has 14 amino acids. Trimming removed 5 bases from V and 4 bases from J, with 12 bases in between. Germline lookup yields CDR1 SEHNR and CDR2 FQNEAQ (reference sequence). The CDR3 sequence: CASSAPYGNQPQHF. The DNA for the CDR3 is TGTGCCAGCAGCGCTCCCTATGGTAATCAGCCCCAGCATTTT.

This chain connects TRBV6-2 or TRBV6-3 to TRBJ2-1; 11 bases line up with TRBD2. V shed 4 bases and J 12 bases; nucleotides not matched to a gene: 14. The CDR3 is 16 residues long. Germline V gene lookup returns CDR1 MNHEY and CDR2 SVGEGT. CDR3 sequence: CASSLAGGPIFVGQFF. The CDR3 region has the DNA TGTGCCAGCAGTTTAGCGGGGGGGCCCATTTTTGTCGGGCAGTTCTTC.

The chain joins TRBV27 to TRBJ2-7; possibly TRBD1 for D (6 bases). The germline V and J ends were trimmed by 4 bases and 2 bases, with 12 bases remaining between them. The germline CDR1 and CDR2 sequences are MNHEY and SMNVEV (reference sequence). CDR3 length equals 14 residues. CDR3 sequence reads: CASSYGGAPYEQYF. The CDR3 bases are TGTGCCAGCAGTTATGGGGGCGCTCCCTACGAGCAGTACTTC.